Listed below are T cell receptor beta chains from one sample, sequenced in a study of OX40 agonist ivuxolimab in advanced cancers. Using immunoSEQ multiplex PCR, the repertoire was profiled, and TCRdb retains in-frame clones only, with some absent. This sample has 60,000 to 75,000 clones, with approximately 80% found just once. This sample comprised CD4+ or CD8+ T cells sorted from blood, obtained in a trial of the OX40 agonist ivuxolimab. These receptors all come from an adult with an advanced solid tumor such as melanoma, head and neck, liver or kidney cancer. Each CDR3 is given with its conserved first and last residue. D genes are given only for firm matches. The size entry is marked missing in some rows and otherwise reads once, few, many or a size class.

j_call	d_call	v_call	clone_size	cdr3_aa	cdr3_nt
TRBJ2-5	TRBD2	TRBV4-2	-	CASSQSPGLGAETQYF	TGTGCCAGCAGCCAGTCCCCGGGACTAGGGGCAGAGACCCAGTACTTC
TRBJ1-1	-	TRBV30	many	CAWSPGQAGTEAFF	TGTGCCTGGAGTCCAGGACAAGCGGGGACTGAAGCTTTCTTT
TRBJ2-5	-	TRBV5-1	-	CASSLAVSGYQETQYF	TGCGCCAGCAGCTTGGCCGTTTCAGGGTACCAAGAGACCCAGTACTTC
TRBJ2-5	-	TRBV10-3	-	CAISESTRLTLQETQYF	TGTGCCATCAGTGAGTCGACGAGACTCACATTGCAAGAGACCCAGTACTTC
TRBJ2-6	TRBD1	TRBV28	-	CASRNDRGLSGANVLTF	TGTGCCAGCAGAAACGACAGGGGTCTGTCTGGGGCCAACGTCCTGACTTTC
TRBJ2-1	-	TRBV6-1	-	CASSEARGEFF	TGTGCCAGCAGTGAAGCGAGGGGGGAGTTCTTC
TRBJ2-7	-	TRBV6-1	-	CASNQQGPPYEQYF	TGTGCCAGCAACCAGCAGGGACCCCCCTACGAGCAGTACTTC
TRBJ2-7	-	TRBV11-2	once	CASRNTGTHISYEQYF	TGTGCCAGCAGGAACACCGGGACACACATCTCCTACGAGCAGTACTTC
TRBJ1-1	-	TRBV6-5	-	CASSSVLYTEAFF	TGTGCCAGCAGTTCCGTATTGTACACTGAAGCTTTCTTT
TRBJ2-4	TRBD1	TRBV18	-	CASSPGTGAQNIQYF	TGTGCCAGCTCACCAGGGACAGGGGCCCAAAACATTCAGTACTTC
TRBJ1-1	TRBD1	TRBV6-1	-	CASSGRATGDTEAFF	TGTGCCAGCAGCGGCCGGGCGACAGGGGACACTGAAGCTTTCTTT
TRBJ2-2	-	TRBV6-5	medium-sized	CASSYEGGELFF	TGTGCCAGCAGTTATGAGGGCGGGGAGCTGTTTTTT
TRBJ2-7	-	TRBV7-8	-	CASSLGGNRDHYEQYF	TGTGCCAGCAGCTTAGGGGGTAACAGGGATCACTACGAGCAGTACTTC
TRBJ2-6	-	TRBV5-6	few	CASSLPGANVLTF	TGTGCCAGCAGCTTACCTGGGGCCAACGTCCTGACTTTC
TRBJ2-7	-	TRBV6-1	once	CASSEAHGYEQYF	TGTGCCAGCAGTGAAGCTCACGGTTACGAGCAGTACTTC
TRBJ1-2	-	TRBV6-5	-	CASRRQNYGYTF	TGTGCCAGCCGTCGACAGAACTATGGCTACACCTTC
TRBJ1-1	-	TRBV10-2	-	CASTEGKTGAFF	TGCGCCAGCACCGAGGGGAAGACGGGTGCTTTCTTT
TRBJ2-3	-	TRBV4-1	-	CASSQDGPTLSTDTQYF	TGCGCCAGCAGCCAAGATGGGCCTACCTTAAGCACAGATACGCAGTATTTT
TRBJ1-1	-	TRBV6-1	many	CASSDLGQGSAEAFF	TGTGCCAGCAGTGACCTGGGACAAGGCTCAGCTGAAGCTTTCTTT
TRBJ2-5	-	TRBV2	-	CASSEALEGETQYF	TGTGCCAGCAGTGAAGCGCTAGAAGGAGAGACCCAGTACTTC
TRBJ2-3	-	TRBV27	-	CASSSSRPGSSTDTQYF	TGTGCCAGCAGTTCCTCCCGTCCCGGGTCCAGCACAGATACGCAGTATTTT
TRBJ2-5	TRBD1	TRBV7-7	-	CASSPGTAETQYF	TGTGCCAGCAGCCCTGGGACAGCTGAGACCCAGTACTTC
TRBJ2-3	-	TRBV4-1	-	CASSQVVGTTDTQYF	TGCGCCAGCAGCCAAGTTGTAGGGACGACAGATACGCAGTATTTT
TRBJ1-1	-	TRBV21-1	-	CASSMSESTEAFF	TGTGCCAGCAGCATGTCCGAAAGCACTGAAGCTTTCTTT